A selection of T cell receptor beta chains follows, all from one sample in a study of blood T cells in healthy people across ages. Each CDR3 protein gets one entry after TCRdb re-called the 5' RACE reads with MiXCR. The sample has around 400,000 distinct CDR3 sequences, more than 45% seen once. Sequenced input: blood. All receptors come from a man between 60 and 75 years old in good health. The CDR3 runs from the conserved cysteine through the conserved F or W. Fields, in order: clone size, V gene, D gene, J gene, CDR3 DNA, CDR3 protein. D genes are given only for firm matches. Clone size, where shown, is once, few, many, or a class for clones that have expanded.

NA	TRBV20-1	NA	TRBJ1-2	TGCAGTGCTAAGGGTTTCTGGGGCTACACCTTC	CSAKGFWGYTF
NA	TRBV7-2	TRBD2	TRBJ2-7	TGTGCCAGCAGCTTAACGGCGGGAGGGCCTTACGAGCAGTACTTC	CASSLTAGGPYEQYF
few	TRBV20-1	TRBD2	TRBJ2-3	TGCAGTGTTTCGGCGGGGGGTGGCACAGATACGCAGTATTTT	CSVSAGGGTDTQYF
NA	TRBV4-2	NA	TRBJ2-5	TGTGCCAGCAGCCCGGTGGGCCAACAAGAGACCCAGTACTTC	CASSPVGQQETQYF
NA	TRBV12-3/TRBV12-4	NA	TRBJ2-7	TGTGCCAGCAGTTTGCCCGTCAGGGAGCAGTACTTC	CASSLPVREQYF
many	TRBV7-2	NA	TRBJ1-2	TGTGCCAGCAGCACGACAGGCGTCTCTAGCTACACCTTC	CASSTTGVSSYTF
NA	TRBV28	NA	TRBJ1-2	TGTGCCAGCAGTTCCCCCTCAGAACGGACAGCTCATGGCTACACCTTC	CASSSPSERTAHGYTF
NA	TRBV5-1	TRBD2	TRBJ2-7	TGCACCAGCAGCTTGGCCCTAGCGGGGGGGCGGAACAATGAGCAGTACTTC	CTSSLALAGGRNNEQYF
NA	TRBV20-1	NA	TRBJ2-5	TGCAGTGCTAGGAGGCTAGGAGAGACCCAGTACTTC	CSARRLGETQYF
NA	TRBV12-3/TRBV12-4	NA	TRBJ2-7	TGTGCCAGCAGTTTAGAACGGCCCTACGAGCAGTACTTC	CASSLERPYEQYF
NA	TRBV2	NA	TRBJ2-1	TGTGCCAGCAGTGATAGAGGGAGATACTACAATGAGCAGTTCTTC	CASSDRGRYYNEQFF
many	TRBV3-1	NA	TRBJ1-2	TGTGCCAGCAGCCATTTCCCCCCCGAGATGACAGACCACAACTATGGCTACACCTTC	CASSHFPPEMTDHNYGYTF
many	TRBV7-2	TRBD2	TRBJ2-5	TGTGCCAGCAGCTTAGTTTCAGCGGGGGGAATACCTCAGGGTTTGACCCAGTACTTC	CASSLVSAGGIPQGLTQYF
NA	TRBV12-3/TRBV12-4	TRBD2	TRBJ2-3	TGTGCCAGCAGCCCGGTAACAAGACTAGCAGGAACAGATACGCAGTATTTT	CASSPVTRLAGTDTQYF
NA	TRBV5-1	TRBD1	TRBJ2-7	TGCGCCAGCAGACCCGGACAGGGGTTCGACGAGCAGTACTTC	CASRPGQGFDEQYF
NA	TRBV7-8	TRBD2	TRBJ2-3	TGTGCCAGCACCTTATATGGCCTTAGCGGGCTCCTCACAGATACGCAGTATTTT	CASTLYGLSGLLTDTQYF
NA	TRBV20-1	NA	TRBJ2-1	TGCAGTGCTATCCGGGACTCACTTCTCAATGAGCAGTTCTTC	CSAIRDSLLNEQFF
NA	TRBV2	TRBD1	TRBJ2-1	TGTGCCAGCAGAGATGAGACAGGGGGTAGCAATGAGCAGTTCTTC	CASRDETGGSNEQFF
many	TRBV7-9	NA	TRBJ2-6	TGTGCCAGCAGCTTAGCGCTCTCAGCCTCTGGGGCCAACGTCCTGACTTTC	CASSLALSASGANVLTF
many	TRBV29-1	NA	TRBJ1-1	TGCAGCGCTCGACATCTAGGACGGGGCACTGAAGCTTTCTTT	CSARHLGRGTEAFF
NA	TRBV6-6	NA	TRBJ2-1	TGTGCCAGTCGGACCGGGGGAATGCAGTTCTTC	CASRTGGMQFF
NA	TRBV4-3	NA	TRBJ2-3	TGCGCCAGCAGCCAAGACGGGACCACAGATACGCAGTATTTT	CASSQDGTTDTQYF